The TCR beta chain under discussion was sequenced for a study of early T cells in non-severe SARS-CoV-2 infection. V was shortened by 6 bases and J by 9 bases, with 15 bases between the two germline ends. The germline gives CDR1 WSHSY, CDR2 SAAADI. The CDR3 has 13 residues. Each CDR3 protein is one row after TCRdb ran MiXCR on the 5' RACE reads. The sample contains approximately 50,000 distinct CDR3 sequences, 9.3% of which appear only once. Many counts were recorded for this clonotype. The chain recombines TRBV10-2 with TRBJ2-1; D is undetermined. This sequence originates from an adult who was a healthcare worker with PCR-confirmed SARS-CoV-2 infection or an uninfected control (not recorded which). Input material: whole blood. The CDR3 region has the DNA TGCGCCAGCAGCGCGTTGAAGAGTGGTGAGCAGTTCTTC. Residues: CASSALKSGEQFF.